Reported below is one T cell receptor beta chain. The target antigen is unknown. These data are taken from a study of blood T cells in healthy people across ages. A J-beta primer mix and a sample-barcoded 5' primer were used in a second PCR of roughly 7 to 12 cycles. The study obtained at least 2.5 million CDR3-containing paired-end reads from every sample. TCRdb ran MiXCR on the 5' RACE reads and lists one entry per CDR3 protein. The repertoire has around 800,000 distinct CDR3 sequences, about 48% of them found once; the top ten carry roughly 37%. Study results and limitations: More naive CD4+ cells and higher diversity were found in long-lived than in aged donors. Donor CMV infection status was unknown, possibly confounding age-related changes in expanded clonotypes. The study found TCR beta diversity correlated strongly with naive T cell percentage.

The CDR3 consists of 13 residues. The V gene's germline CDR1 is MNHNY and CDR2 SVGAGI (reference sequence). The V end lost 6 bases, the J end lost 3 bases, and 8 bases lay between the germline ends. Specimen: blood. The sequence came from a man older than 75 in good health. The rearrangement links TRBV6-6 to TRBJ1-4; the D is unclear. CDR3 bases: TGTGCCAGCAGCGCGGGGTCTAATGAAAAACTGTTTTTT. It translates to CASSAGSNEKLFF.